The 12 T cell receptor beta chains below all came from one sample that was sequenced in a study of blood T cell repertoires in COVID-19. TCRdb's table, derived via immunoSEQ multiplex PCR, lists solely in-frame clones and lacks some. Of about 300,000 clones in the sample, roughly 86% were seen once. Material for sequencing was peripheral blood. All receptors derive from a woman aged 25 to 45 with COVID-19, enrolled during active disease.

V usage is TRBV2 and J usage is TRBJ1-1, with D possibly being TRBD1 (6 bases). V gave up 5 bases and J gave up 4 bases, with 14 bases separating them. Germline values: CDR1 SNHLY, CDR2 FYNNEI. The CDR3 length is 14 residues. For the CDR3, the DNA is TGTGCCAGCAGTCCCAACAGGGTTAGCACTGAAGCTTTCTTT. Its translation: CASSPNRVSTEAFF.

V and J are TRBV5-5 and TRBJ1-6, with D tentatively TRBD1 (5 bases). The ends were cut back, 2 bases at V and 6 bases at J, with 15 bases in the middle. The CDR3 is 16 amino acids. CDR1 is SGHKS, CDR2 YYEKEE, per germline (reference sequence). For the CDR3, the DNA is TGTGCCAGCAGCTTTAGTCTCCCAGGGCTTAATTCACCCCTCCACTTT. It specifies CASSFSLPGLNSPLHF.

This chain links TRBV27 with TRBJ1-1, with D perhaps TRBD1 (6 bases). CDR3 length: 14 residues. Germline-derived CDR1 and CDR2 are MNHEY and SMNVEV (reference sequence). V gave up 6 bases and J gave up 4 bases, with 15 bases separating them. CDR3: CASSPRGFSTEAFF. As DNA, the CDR3 is TGTGCCAGCAGCCCGAGGGGGTTTAGCACTGAAGCTTTCTTT.

The rearrangement links TRBV10-3 to TRBJ2-3; TRBD1 might be the D (6 bases). V dropped 2 bases and J dropped 0 bases, with 12 bases sitting between them. Germline loops: CDR1 ENHRY, CDR2 SYGVKD. CDR3 length: 16 amino acids. CDR3 region: CAISEGGVVSTDTQYF. In nucleotides, the CDR3 is TGTGCCATCAGTGAGGGGGGCGTAGTTAGCACAGATACGCAGTATTTT.

The V call is TRBV6-2 or TRBV6-3, the J call TRBJ2-2, with D possibly TRBD2 on 5 matching bases. The CDR3 is made up of 17 amino acids. The V and J ends lost 0 bases and 1 base respectively, with 12 bases between them. Germline CDR1 reads MNHEY; CDR2 reads SVGEGT. CDR3 residues: CASSYSMERGNTGELFF. The CDR3 bases are TGTGCCAGCAGTTACTCGATGGAACGGGGGAACACCGGGGAGCTGTTTTTT.

The table lists this clone with a count of one. The chain is built from TRBV28 and TRBJ1-5, with D uncertain. This CDR3 has 11 residues. V was shortened by 1 base and J by 11 bases, with 6 bases between the two germline ends. Germline V CDR1 and CDR2: MDHEN, SYDVKM. The CDR3: CASSLLRAQHF. The CDR3 nucleotides read TGTGCCAGCAGTTTATTGCGGGCCCAGCATTTT.

This chain connects TRBV11-2 to TRBJ1-3; perhaps TRBD1 as D (6 bases). Per the germline V gene, CDR1 is SGHAT and CDR2 is FQNNGV. The CDR3 has 14 amino acids. V lost 3 bases and J lost 7, with 13 bases in between. DNA of the CDR3: TGTGCCAGCAGCTTCTACAGGGATAGGAACACCATATATTTT. It is translated as CASSFYRDRNTIYF. Based on the CDR3 plus reference TRBV11-2 and TRBJ1-3, the full variable domain is EAGVAQSPRYKIIEKRQSVAFWCNPISGHATLYWYQQILGQGPKLLIQFQNNGVVDDSQLPKDRFSAERLKGVDSTLKIQPAKLEDSAVYLCASSFYRDRNTIYFGEGSWLTVV.

This clone was seen a handful of times. The rearrangement links TRBV19 to TRBJ1-1; 8 nucleotides line up with TRBD1. The CDR3 runs 14 residues. Germline V gene lookup returns CDR1 LNHDA and CDR2 SQIVND (reference sequence). The junction had 11 bases not matched to a gene; V was cut back by 6 bases and J by 8 bases. The CDR3, as DNA: TGTGCCAGTAGCCTCGACAGGGGTCCCCAGGAAGCTTTCTTT. Its protein is CASSLDRGPQEAFF.

V usage is TRBV6-5 and J usage is TRBJ1-3; D is uncertain. With 4 bases removed from V and 1 base from J, the gap between germline ends came to 11 bases. Germline CDR1 MNHEY, CDR2 SVGAGI. The CDR3 has 15 residues. CDR3 loop: CASSSPANSGNTIYF. CDR3 bases: TGTGCCAGCAGTTCCCCCGCTAATTCTGGAAACACCATATATTTT.

The rearrangement uses TRBV20-1 and TRBJ1-1; 7 bases match TRBD1. V lost 3 bases to trimming and J lost 5 bases; unmatched junction nucleotides: 9. Looked up from germline, CDR1 is DFQATT and CDR2 is SNEGSKA (reference sequence). The CDR3 is made up of 14 amino acids. The CDR3: CSASSRGEKTEAFF. The CDR3 bases are TGCAGTGCTAGTTCCAGGGGGGAAAAGACTGAAGCTTTCTTT.

The genes are TRBV5-1 and TRBJ2-1, with a possible D match to TRBD1 (6 bases). There are 17 residues in the CDR3. Germline values: CDR1 SGHRS, CDR2 YFSETQ. V was cut by 3 bases and J by 4 bases, with 20 bases left in between. CDR3 DNA: TGCGCCAGCAGCTACAGGGTTTCCCGTTCGGGATACAATGAGCAGTTCTTC. Translated, it gives CASSYRVSRSGYNEQFF.

The table lists this clone with a count of one. The V gene is TRBV12-3 or TRBV12-4, the J gene TRBJ2-7; 7 bases map to TRBD2. V dropped 3 bases and J dropped 4; count of bases not matched to a gene: 3. The length of the CDR3 is 13 residues. The CDR3 DNA sequence: TGTGCCAGCAGTTTCGGGGAGGGGTACGAGCAGTACTTC. It specifies CASSFGEGYEQYF.